The entry below describes one TCR beta chain. Its antigen is still unknown. A J-beta primer mix and a sample-barcoded 5' primer were used in a second PCR of roughly 7 to 12 cycles. Each of the cDNA molecules was tagged by a template-switch adaptor with 12 random nucleotides. One entry per CDR3 protein, called by TCRdb with MiXCR from the 5' RACE reads. The data hold 720,000 or so distinct CDR3 sequences, with 40% to 45% observed a single time. The sample comes from a study of blood T cells in healthy people across ages. Overall study results and limits: Observed TCR beta diversity per million T cells went down as age went up. This fall followed a roughly linear course with age. More naive CD4+ cells and higher diversity were found in long-lived than in aged donors.

V shed 4 bases and J 5 bases; nucleotides not matched to a gene: 10. This CDR3 spans 15 amino acids. Germline CDR1 is SGHVS and CDR2 is FNYEAQ. This receptor was obtained from a man aged 80 or over in good health. This chain connects TRBV7-6 to TRBJ2-7; 8 bases agree with TRBD2. The sample taken for sequencing was blood. CDR3 loop: CASSYRTTSADEQYF. The DNA of the CDR3 is TGTGCCAGCAGCTACCGAACGACTAGCGCGGACGAGCAGTACTTC.